The 25 T cell receptor beta chains presented below share a single source sample, sequenced in a study of T cell responses to AZD1222 COVID-19 vaccine. TCRdb's copy holds only in-frame clones and misses some; the assay was immunoSEQ multiplex PCR. The table lists about 150,000 clones, approximately 92% of them singletons. The specimen was peripheral blood, collected 28 days after the second AZD1222 dose. The receptor source for this set is an adult who received the AZD1222 COVID-19 vaccine.

V and J are TRBV11-2 and TRBJ2-1; 9 nucleotides match TRBD2. Trimming at V came to 2 bases and at J to 4 bases, leaving 6 bases not matched to a gene. The CDR3 runs 16 residues. Germline CDR1 and CDR2: SGHAT and FQNNGV. The CDR3 DNA is TGTGCCAGCAGCTTAAGACTAGCGGAGGGGTACAATGAGCAGTTCTTC. Its translation: CASSLRLAEGYNEQFF.

The CDR3 DNA is TGTGCCAGCAGTTACTCGACAGGGGAAGGCTACACCTTC. Translating it yields CASSYSTGEGYTF. V gene TRBV6-5 combines with J gene TRBJ1-2; 8 bases are shared with TRBD1. In germline, CDR1 is MNHEY, CDR2 SVGAGI. Trimming at V came to 0 bases and at J to 8 bases, leaving 2 bases not matched to a gene. This CDR3 has 13 amino acids.

CDR3 in DNA: TGCGCCAGCAGCTTGGGGGGAATGTCGAATCAGCCCCAGCATTTT. Translating it yields CASSLGGMSNQPQHF. The chain links TRBV5-1 to TRBJ1-5; D remains unclear. CDR3 length equals 15 residues. CDR1 and CDR2 (germline): SGHRS, YFSETQ. V lost 0 bases, J lost 4 bases, and 11 bases lay in between.

The chain recombines TRBV27 with TRBJ1-1; D unresolved. Trimming shortened V by 6 bases and J by 1 base, and 18 bases separated the two germline ends. The CDR3 loop spans 16 amino acids. Germline V lookup: CDR1 MNHEY, CDR2 SMNVEV (reference sequence). Here the CDR3 reads CASSLGSNRRNTEAFF. The CDR3 coding sequence is TGTGCCAGCAGCCTAGGGAGCAATCGGAGGAACACTGAAGCTTTCTTT.

The gene calls are TRBV11-2 and TRBJ1-1; D is perhaps TRBD1 (6 bases). The V end lost 3 bases, the J end lost 4 bases, and 21 bases lay between the germline ends. Germline loops: CDR1 SGHAT, CDR2 FQNNGV. The CDR3 consists of 17 residues. CDR3 coding DNA: TGTGCCAGCAGCTTTCCTAGAGGGGGGGCGAAGAGCACTGAAGCTTTCTTT. This codes for CASSFPRGGAKSTEAFF.

This rearrangement joins TRBV30 to TRBJ1-2; 7 bases fit TRBD1. This CDR3 contains 15 residues. The junction had 10 bases not matched to a gene; V was cut back by 1 base and J by 5 bases. The V gene's germline CDR1 is GTSNPN and CDR2 SVGIG (reference sequence). Here the CDR3 reads CAWSGRATGHYGYTF. CDR3 sequence (DNA): TGTGCCTGGAGTGGTCGGGCGACAGGGCATTATGGCTACACCTTC.

This chain uses TRBV4-1 with TRBJ1-2, with 10 nucleotides matching TRBD1. Trimming removed 6 bases from V and 6 bases from J; junction bases left unmatched: 4. Germline V gene data show CDR1 as MGHRA and CDR2 as YSYEKL. The length of the CDR3 is 13 residues. This CDR3 reads CASSSGTGDGYTF. CDR3 nucleotide sequence: TGCGCCAGCAGTTCCGGGACAGGGGATGGCTACACCTTC.

The chain couples TRBV10-1 to TRBJ1-1, with D maybe TRBD1 (5 bases). The CDR3 covers 14 residues. V lost 5 bases to trimming and J lost 8 bases, with 18 bases between them. Germline V gene lookup returns CDR1 WNHNN and CDR2 SYGVQD (reference sequence). The CDR3 protein is CASSRDAAGLEAFF. The CDR3 DNA follows: TGCGCCAGCAGTCGGGACGCGGCCGGGCTGGAAGCTTTCTTT.

This chain joins TRBV29-1 and TRBJ2-3, with TRBD2 identical over 14 bases. Unmatched junction bases numbered 6, after V lost 3 bases and J lost 4 bases. CDR1 and CDR2 (germline): SQVTM, ANQGSEA. The CDR3 spans 16 residues. In nucleotides, the CDR3 is TGCAGCGTTGACGGGACTAGCGGGAGTCTTTCAGATACGCAGTATTTT. Residues: CSVDGTSGSLSDTQYF.

This clone was detected only a few times. V gene TRBV6-5 combines with J gene TRBJ1-5, with a possible D match to TRBD1 (6 bases). V was trimmed by 7 bases and J by 3 bases, leaving 13 bases between them. CDR1 and CDR2 (germline): MNHEY, SVGAGI. The CDR3 extends over 14 amino acids. CDR3 amino acids: CASMGQGPNQPQHF. DNA for the CDR3: TGTGCCAGCATGGGGCAGGGGCCCAATCAGCCCCAGCATTTT.

This chain links TRBV15 with TRBJ2-5, with D unresolved. Germline V lookup: CDR1 LNHNV, CDR2 YYDKDF (reference sequence). The CDR3 extends over 13 amino acids. V lost 5 bases and J lost 2, with 9 bases in between. CDR3 sequence reads: CATSEVLQETQYF. The CDR3, as DNA: TGTGCCACCAGCGAAGTCCTGCAAGAGACCCAGTACTTC.

CDR3 sequence reads: CASSYSRNNGQYF. CDR3 sequence (DNA): TGTGCCAGCAGTTACTCGAGAAACAACGGGCAGTACTTC. The rearrangement uses TRBV6-2 or TRBV6-3 and TRBJ2-7; D is undetermined. The germline V and J ends were trimmed by 0 bases and 9 bases, with 12 bases remaining between them. The CDR3 sequence is 13 residues long. CDR1 is MNHEY and CDR2 is SVGEGT in the germline V gene.

V gene TRBV7-2 combines with J gene TRBJ1-2; D gene uncertain. The CDR3 contains 13 residues. Germline CDR1 is SGHTA and CDR2 is FQGNSA. V lost 0 bases, J lost 9 bases, and 11 bases lay in between. As DNA, the CDR3 is TGTGCCAGCAGCTTAGCGTTGGTCAGGAGCTACACCTTC. Its protein is CASSLALVRSYTF.

Notes on this clone: Germline and junction disagree at one end, which may indicate a read error. This sequence joins TRBV5-1 and TRBJ2-3; D perhaps matches TRBD1 (6 bases). The CDR3 extends over 17 amino acids. Germline CDR1 and CDR2: SGHRS and YFSETQ. CDR3: CASSLERWTALPDTQYF. CDR3 sequence (DNA): TGCGCCAGCAGTTTGGAAAGGTGGACAGCACTCCCAGATACGCAGTATTTT.

The rearrangement uses TRBV4-1 and TRBJ2-1; TRBD2 matches at 9 bases. Germline V gene sequence: CDR1 MGHRA, CDR2 YSYEKL. J gave up 8 bases and V 4 bases, and 12 bases lay outside the gene matches. The CDR3 covers 16 residues. CDR3 sequence (DNA): TGCGCCAGCAGCCCCGGATCTAGCGGGAAGTACGATGAGCAGTTCTTC. This encodes CASSPGSSGKYDEQFF.

The chain employs TRBV27 and TRBJ1-1; D call uncertain. This CDR3 is built from 12 residues. V lost 4 bases and J lost 5, with 8 bases in between. Germline V lookup: CDR1 MNHEY, CDR2 SMNVEV (reference sequence). The CDR3 loop reads CASSSVATEAFF. As DNA, the CDR3 is TGTGCCAGCAGTTCTGTGGCAACTGAAGCTTTCTTT.

The rearrangement links TRBV7-9 to TRBJ1-6, with D tentatively TRBD1 (6 bases). The CDR3 covers 14 residues. The V gene's germline CDR1 is SEHNR and CDR2 FQNEAQ (reference sequence). Between the trimmed V and J ends, which lost 5 bases and 10 bases, there was a span of 15 bases. The CDR3 reads CASSLQGFGSPLHF. The DNA of the CDR3 is TGTGCCAGCAGCCTACAGGGATTTGGGTCACCCCTCCACTTT.

The chain employs TRBV6-5 and TRBJ1-1; TRBD1 agrees at 7 bases. Losses at the gene ends were 6 bases for V and 0 bases for J; bases not matched to a gene: 7. This CDR3 is built from 15 residues. Per germline, CDR1 MNHEY and CDR2 SVGAGI. In DNA form, the CDR3 reads TGTGCCAGCAGGAGGGACAGTGCCATGAACACTGAAGCTTTCTTT. Residues: CASRRDSAMNTEAFF.

The chain uses TRBV27 and TRBJ1-6; D is perhaps TRBD1 (5 bases). V was clipped by 2 bases and J by 6 bases, with 8 bases between them. This CDR3 spans 14 amino acids. Germline CDR1 reads MNHEY; CDR2 reads SMNVEV (reference sequence). The CDR3 loop is CASSLDSGNSPLHF. The CDR3 DNA reads as TGTGCCAGCAGTTTAGACAGTGGTAATTCACCCCTCCACTTT.

The chain joins TRBV19 to TRBJ2-1; D uncertain. Trimming took off 0 bases at V and 8 bases at J, with 8 bases between the two ends. CDR1 LNHDA and CDR2 SQIVND come from the germline V gene (reference sequence). The CDR3 extends over 13 amino acids. The CDR3 loop is CASSIDLWYEQFF. The CDR3 DNA is TGTGCCAGTAGTATAGATCTTTGGTATGAGCAGTTCTTC.

The rearrangement uses TRBV19 and TRBJ2-5; D gene ambiguous. The ends were cut back, 3 bases at V and 5 bases at J, with 13 bases in the middle. Germline CDR1 is LNHDA and CDR2 is SQIVND (reference sequence). CDR3 length: 14 amino acids. The DNA of the CDR3 is TGTGCCAGTAGTATCGTAAGAGGCTCCGAGACCCAGTACTTC. The encoded protein is CASSIVRGSETQYF.

CDR3 DNA sequence: TGTGCCAGCAGCCCGACGGAGAGAGATACGCAGTATTTT. It encodes CASSPTERDTQYF. The rearrangement uses TRBV4-2 and TRBJ2-3; D gene uncertain. The V and J ends lost 4 bases and 5 bases respectively, with 10 bases between them. Germline V CDR1 and CDR2: LGHNA, YNFKEQ. The CDR3 is 13 amino acids.

The chain joins TRBV3-1 (or the pseudogene TRBV3-2) to TRBJ1-6, with D possibly being TRBD1 (5 bases). The V and J ends lost 10 bases and 4 bases respectively, with 11 bases between them. CDR1 LGHDT and CDR2 YNNKEL come from the germline V gene (reference sequence). The CDR3 extends over 13 amino acids. CDR3 DNA sequence: TGTGCCATACAGGCGGGGTATAATTCACCCCTCCACTTT. It translates to CAIQAGYNSPLHF.

The chain links TRBV19 to TRBJ1-2; 7 positions agree with TRBD1. CDR3 length: 13 residues. Germline CDR1 is LNHDA and CDR2 is SQIVND (reference sequence). V trimming: 3 bases; J trimming: 6 bases; junction bases outside the gene matches: 4. CDR3 protein: CASSMLGQNGYTF. The CDR3 DNA follows: TGTGCCAGTAGTATGTTGGGACAGAATGGCTACACCTTC.

The rearrangement joins TRBV5-1 to TRBJ1-1; D unresolved. The germline V gene has CDR1 SGHRS and CDR2 YFSETQ. The CDR3 length is 14 residues. The V gene lost 3 bases and the J gene lost 2 bases, with 11 bases spanning the gap. DNA for the CDR3: TGCGCCAGCAGCTCGGACGATACCAACACTGAAGCTTTCTTT. It codes for CASSSDDTNTEAFF.